The clone carrying this T cell receptor beta chain has ten or more counts. Its matching antigen is unknown. This sample's TCRbeta library carried unique molecular identifier barcodes. TCRdb independently ran MiXCR on the PCR reads; one entry per CDR3 protein. Of under 850,000 distinct CDR3 sequences listed, around 13% are singletons. These data are taken from a study of T-cell reconstitution after alpha-beta-depleted transplantation in children. Findings and caveats of the study: The study reportedly traced alpha-beta T cells about two months after transplant to several hundred expanded graft clones.

Germline lookup yields CDR1 MNHEY and CDR2 SVGAGI. The CDR3 is made up of 17 amino acids. J lost 6 bases, V lost 6 bases, and 9 bases had no gene match. This specimen was PBMCs, taken before TCRalphabeta/CD19-depleted stem cell transplant. This TCR came from a girl aged 2-10 years with congenital amegakaryocytic thrombocytopenia, due to receive a stem cell transplant. V usage is TRBV6-5 and J usage is TRBJ2-2, with TRBD2 matching over 14 bases. CDR3 amino acids: CASSHRLAGGPAGELFF. In DNA, the CDR3 is TGTGCCAGCAGCCACCGACTAGCGGGAGGGCCTGCCGGGGAGCTGTTTTTT.